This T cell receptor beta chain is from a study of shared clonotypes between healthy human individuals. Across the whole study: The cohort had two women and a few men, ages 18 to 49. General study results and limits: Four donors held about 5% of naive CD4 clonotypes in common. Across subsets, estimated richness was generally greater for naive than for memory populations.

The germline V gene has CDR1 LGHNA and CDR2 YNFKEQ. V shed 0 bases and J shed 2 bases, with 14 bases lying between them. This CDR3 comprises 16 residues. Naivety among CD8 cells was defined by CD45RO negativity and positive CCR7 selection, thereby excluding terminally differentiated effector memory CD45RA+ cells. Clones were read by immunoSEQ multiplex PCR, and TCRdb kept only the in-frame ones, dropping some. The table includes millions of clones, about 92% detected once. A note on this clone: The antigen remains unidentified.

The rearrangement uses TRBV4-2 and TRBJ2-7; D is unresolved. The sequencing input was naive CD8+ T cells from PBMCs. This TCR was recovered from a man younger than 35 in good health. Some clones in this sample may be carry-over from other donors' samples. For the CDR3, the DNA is TGTGCCAGCAGCCAAGAATCCCCCGGCGCGCCCTACGAGCAGTACTTC. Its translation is CASSQESPGAPYEQYF.